Presented here are 27 T cell receptor beta chains from one specimen sequenced in a study of blood T cell repertoires in COVID-19. The method was immunoSEQ multiplex PCR; TCRdb's version includes in-frame clones alone and lacks a portion of them. The sample has 95,000 to 150,000 clones, 82% seen once. Sequences were obtained from peripheral blood. Receptors were obtained from a woman aged 70-85 years with acute or convalescent COVID-19.

V gene TRBV4-1 combines with J gene TRBJ1-2; D unclear. The V gene lost 1 base and the J gene lost 1 base, with 4 bases spanning the gap. The germline V gene encodes CDR1 MGHRA and CDR2 YSYEKL. This CDR3 spans 13 amino acids. CDR3 amino acids: CASSQVNNYGYTF. The CDR3 nucleotides are TGCGCCAGCAGCCAAGTCAATAACTATGGCTACACCTTC.

This chain links TRBV12-1 with TRBJ2-7; the D call in the table, TRBD2, was not verified against the DNA. TRBV12-1 is classified as a pseudogene. This CDR3 spans 14 amino acids. The CDR3 region has the DNA TGTGCCAGCGGTTCGGGGGGACCCACCAACGAGCAGTACGTC. It specifies CASGSGGPTNEQYV.

The chain is built from TRBV7-2 and TRBJ2-6; the match to TRBD2 covers 8 bases. With 7 bases clipped from V and 2 bases from J, the junction kept 10 bases outside the gene matches. The CDR3 contains 17 residues. Germline CDR1 is SGHTA and CDR2 is FQGNSA. CDR3 protein: CASTQNGAGAGANVLTF. As DNA, the CDR3 is TGTGCCAGCACCCAAAACGGAGCGGGGGCTGGGGCCAACGTCCTGACTTTC.

This chain connects TRBV9 to TRBJ1-2; no reliable D call. V lost 0 bases to trimming and J lost 7 bases, with 10 bases between them. Germline CDR1 reads SGDLS; CDR2 reads YYNGEE. The CDR3 contains 13 residues. The CDR3 bases are TGTGCCAGCAGCGTAGGAGCCCAAAGTGGCTACACCTTC. It specifies CASSVGAQSGYTF.

J is TRBJ2-5 and V is TRBV5-4; perhaps TRBD1 as D (6 bases). Germline V gene lookup returns CDR1 SGHNT and CDR2 YYREEE (reference sequence). This CDR3 is 13 amino acids long. V was shortened by 7 bases and J by 1 base, with 11 bases between the two germline ends. DNA of the CDR3: TGTGCCAGCGCGACAGGCTCCCAAGAGACCCAGTACTTC. Encoded protein: CASATGSQETQYF.

This clone appeared a single time. CDR3 bases: TGTGCCAGCACCCCGGGGGGGCCTGGGGCCAACGTCCTGACTTTC. Protein product: CASTPGGPGANVLTF. The chain employs TRBV6-6 and TRBJ2-6, with 8 bases aligning to TRBD2. V dropped 7 bases and J dropped 2; count of bases not matched to a gene: 4. The germline V gene encodes CDR1 MNHNY and CDR2 SVGAGI (reference sequence). This CDR3 comprises 15 residues.

The table lists this clone with a few counts. The chain employs TRBV24-1 and TRBJ1-2; 7 nucleotides line up with TRBD1. The CDR3 is made up of 14 amino acids. Per germline, CDR1 KGHDR and CDR2 SFDVKD. The V and J ends lost 4 bases and 4 bases, in that order; junction bases with no gene match: 5. CDR3 bases: TGTGCCACCAGTGACCGGGACAGACTCTATGGCTACACCTTC. Its protein product is CATSDRDRLYGYTF.

This clone was counted a few times. The chain has TRBV11-2 and TRBJ1-3, with D uncertain. The germline V and J ends were trimmed by 5 bases and 2 bases, with 10 bases remaining between them. This CDR3 is 14 amino acids long. Germline V gene data show CDR1 as SGHAT and CDR2 as FQNNGV. The CDR3 nucleotides are TGTGCCAGCAGCCTTCAGGTAGCTGGAAACACCATATATTTT. Its protein product is CASSLQVAGNTIYF.

This clone has only one observation. The chain combines TRBV11-2 with TRBJ2-3, with 16 bases matching TRBD2. The CDR3 loop spans 18 amino acids. V trimming: 2 bases; J trimming: 10 bases; junction bases outside the gene matches: 12. CDR1 is SGHAT and CDR2 is FQNNGV in the germline V gene. The CDR3 here is CASSLTGTSGGAIEAQYF. CDR3 bases: TGTGCCAGCAGCTTAACCGGGACTAGCGGGGGGGCAATCGAGGCGCAGTATTTT.

V usage is TRBV30 and J usage is TRBJ1-5, with 7 bases aligning to TRBD1. The CDR3 consists of 14 residues. V trimming: 3 bases; J trimming: 4 bases; junction bases outside the gene matches: 6. Germline-derived CDR1 and CDR2 are GTSNPN and SVGIG (reference sequence). CDR3 nucleotide sequence: TGTGCCTGGAGCGAGGGGGCCGTAAATCAGCCCCAGCATTTT. This encodes CAWSEGAVNQPQHF.

The CDR3: CASSSYRDRGSEQYV. The CDR3 DNA follows: TGTGCCAGCAGTTCGTACCGGGACAGGGGGTCCGAGCAGTACGTC. V and J are TRBV6-2 or TRBV6-3 and TRBJ2-7; TRBD1 agrees at 11 bases. Germline-derived CDR1 and CDR2 are MNHEY and SVGEGT. CDR3 length: 15 residues. V gave up 4 bases and J gave up 6 bases; unmatched junction bases: 8.

This clone was observed a single time. The J gene is TRBJ2-7, the V gene TRBV5-1; TRBD1 matches 8 bases. The CDR3 has 16 residues. J was trimmed by 2 bases and V by 4 bases; bases with no gene match: 11. The germline V gene has CDR1 SGHRS and CDR2 YFSETQ. CDR3 nucleotides: TGCGCCAGCAGCCCTGAACCGGGACAGGCTGCCTACGAGCAGTACTTC. It yields the protein CASSPEPGQAAYEQYF. Together with reference TRBV5-1 and TRBJ2-7, the CDR3 gives the full variable domain: KAGVTQTPRYLIKTRGQQVTLSCSPISGHRSVSWYQQTPGQGLQFLFEYFSETQRNKGNFPGRFSGRQFSNSRSEMNVSTLELGDSALYLCASSPEPGQAAYEQYFGPGTRLTVT.

The chain combines TRBV4-1 with TRBJ1-1; D is perhaps TRBD1 (5 bases). There are 14 residues in the CDR3. From germline, CDR1 is MGHRA and CDR2 YSYEKL. V was cut by 7 bases and J by 4 bases, with 16 bases left in between. CDR3 DNA sequence: TGCGCCAGCATGGGCCCCCTTAGGGGCACTGAAGCTTTCTTT. Protein sequence: CASMGPLRGTEAFF.

The count of this clone is one. The chain links TRBV5-1 to TRBJ2-3; no reliable D call. Trimming shortened V by 0 bases and J by 2 bases, and 7 bases separated the two germline ends. CDR1 is SGHRS, CDR2 YFSETQ, per germline. This CDR3 contains 14 residues. The CDR3 nucleotides read TGCGCCAGCAGCTTGGGGCAGTACACAGATACGCAGTATTTT. This gives the protein CASSLGQYTDTQYF.

This rearrangement joins TRBV6-5 to TRBJ2-1; 12 nucleotides align to TRBD2. J lost 7 bases, V lost 6 bases, and 1 base had no gene match. The germline gives CDR1 MNHEY, CDR2 SVGAGI. The CDR3 loop spans 13 amino acids. As DNA, the CDR3 is TGTGCCAGCAGACTAGCGGGGGGTAATGAGCAGTTCTTC. It codes for CASRLAGGNEQFF.

The V and J genes are TRBV7-8 and TRBJ2-1; D might be TRBD1 (6 bases). In germline, CDR1 is SGHVS, CDR2 FQNEAQ. The V gene lost 6 bases and the J gene lost 4 bases, with 16 bases spanning the gap. This CDR3 has 15 amino acids. CDR3 bases: TGTGCCAGCAGGAACGGGTGGGGGCAATACAATGAGCAGTTCTTC. Translating gives CASRNGWGQYNEQFF.

The chain links TRBV5-6 to TRBJ2-6; D perhaps matches TRBD2 (5 bases). Per the germline V gene, CDR1 is SGHDT and CDR2 is YYEEEE. Trimming took 4 bases from V and 2 from J, leaving 10 bases between them. CDR3 size: 15 residues. The CDR3 protein is CASSQGGTGANVLTF. CDR3 sequence (DNA): TGTGCCAGCAGCCAAGGAGGTACTGGGGCCAACGTCCTGACTTTC.

This clone was picked up a small number of times. The CDR3 spells CASSPETGYSNGYTF. The CDR3, as DNA: TGTGCCAGCTCACCCGAGACAGGGTATAGTAATGGCTACACCTTC. The gene calls are TRBV18 and TRBJ1-2; TRBD1 matches 7 bases. Germline V gives CDR1 KGHSH, CDR2 LQKENI. V dropped 3 bases and J dropped 6; count of bases not matched to a gene: 10. The CDR3 runs to 15 residues.

This chain joins TRBV27 and TRBJ2-3, with 7 bases lining up with TRBD2. Germline-derived CDR1 and CDR2 are MNHEY and SMNVEV (reference sequence). V lost 2 bases, J lost 7 bases, and 9 bases stayed unmatched. The CDR3 extends over 15 amino acids. The CDR3 coding sequence is TGTGCCAGCAGTTTAGAAGCTAGCGGATCTTATACGCAGTATTTT. Its translation is CASSLEASGSYTQYF.

The rearrangement uses TRBV4-3 and TRBJ1-6, with TRBD1 as a possible D gene (5 bases). CDR3 length: 14 amino acids. The V end was cut by 0 bases, the J end by 9 bases, with 9 bases between. Germline-derived CDR1 and CDR2 are LGHNA and YSLEER. The CDR3 sequence: CASSQDRVVSPLHF. CDR3 DNA: TGCGCCAGCAGCCAAGACAGGGTGGTTTCACCCCTCCACTTT.

The chain joins TRBV7-8 to TRBJ2-1; 11 bases agree with TRBD2. The germline CDR1 and CDR2 sequences are SGHVS and FQNEAQ. J gave up 9 bases and V 8 bases, and 15 bases lay outside the gene matches. CDR3 length: 16 amino acids. For the CDR3, the DNA is TGTGCCAGCGTTCTATTAGCGGGGGGGCTTCATGGTGAGCAGTTCTTC. Its translation: CASVLLAGGLHGEQFF.

This clone occurred once. The rearrangement links TRBV10-1 to TRBJ2-3, with 11 bases that match TRBD2. V lost 4 bases, J lost 3 bases, and 9 bases stayed unmatched. Germline V gene lookup returns CDR1 WNHNN and CDR2 SYGVQD (reference sequence). The CDR3 extends over 17 amino acids. In nucleotides, the CDR3 is TGCGCCAGCAGTGCCGAGACACTAGCGGGAGTTACAGATACGCAGTATTTT. Translating it yields CASSAETLAGVTDTQYF.

The chain is built from TRBV7-9 and TRBJ2-1; 10 bases match TRBD1. The CDR3 sequence is 15 residues long. J gave up 7 bases and V 5 bases, and 8 bases lay outside the gene matches. Germline V CDR1 and CDR2: SEHNR, FQNEAQ (reference sequence). CDR3 DNA: TGTGCCAGCAGCGACCGGGACAGGGGTTGGAATGAGCAGTTCTTC. Its protein is CASSDRDRGWNEQFF.

The genes are TRBV1 and TRBJ2-7; the table's D call of TRBD2 was not tested on the DNA. TRBV1 is noted as a pseudogene. The CDR3 spans 18 residues. This CDR3 is CTSSQDPPKAGVTYEQYF. CDR3 nucleotides: TGCACCAGCAGCCAAGATCCCCCAAAAGCGGGGGTTACCTACGAGCAGTACTTC.

The chain combines TRBV24-1 with TRBJ1-1; possible D gene TRBD1, 6 bases. V lost 9 bases to trimming and J lost 5 bases, with 12 bases between them. Germline-derived CDR1 and CDR2 are KGHDR and SFDVKD. This CDR3 has 12 amino acids. The CDR3 DNA is TGTGCCACCTCCCAGGGGTTTACTGAAGCTTTCTTT. Amino acid sequence: CATSQGFTEAFF.

The chain links TRBV6-5 to TRBJ2-2, with 10 bases that match TRBD1. J was trimmed by 6 bases and V by 8 bases; bases with no gene match: 3. CDR3 length equals 13 residues. In germline, CDR1 is MNHEY, CDR2 SVGAGI. CDR3 sequence (DNA): TGTGCCAGCGAAGGGACAGGGGCCGGGGAGCTGTTTTTT. Protein sequence: CASEGTGAGELFF.

This rearrangement joins TRBV5-1 to TRBJ2-5; D might be TRBD1 (6 bases). The germline V and J ends were trimmed by 2 bases and 1 base, with 9 bases remaining between them. The CDR3 extends over 14 amino acids. Germline V gene lookup returns CDR1 SGHRS and CDR2 YFSETQ. Written as DNA, the CDR3 is TGCGCCAGCAGCTTAGGACAGCTCCAAGAGACCCAGTACTTC. It specifies CASSLGQLQETQYF.